These 21 T cell receptor beta chains were all obtained from the same sample, sequenced in a study of T cells in Graves' hyperthyroidism and ophthalmopathy. Regions amplified from RNA transcripts were the TCR beta CDR3 regions. Using the HTBI primer set, a first-round RT-PCR was run on the TCR CDR3. TCRdb independently ran MiXCR on the multiplex PCR reads; one entry per CDR3 protein. The sample consists of about 700,000 distinct CDR3 sequences, approximately 14% of them appearing once. The sample taken for sequencing was blood. The receptor set was obtained from a young woman with Graves' hyperthyroidism.

The table lists this clonotype with many counts. The J gene is TRBJ2-5, the V gene TRBV28, with 7 bases fitting TRBD2. CDR1 is MDHEN and CDR2 is SYDVKM in the germline V gene. V was pared by 2 bases and J by 1 base, with 22 bases of the junction left unmatched. The CDR3 is made up of 21 amino acids. CDR3 in amino acids: CASSLLLGQWPVRLAQETQYF. CDR3 in DNA: TGTGCCAGCAGTTTACTCCTAGGTCAATGGCCCGTCCGACTAGCCCAAGAGACCCAGTACTTC.

The sample holds a few counts of this clonotype. The rearrangement uses TRBV4-1 and TRBJ2-7, with TRBD1 matching over 9 bases. This CDR3 region has 14 residues. Germline V lookup: CDR1 MGHRA, CDR2 YSYEKL. The J segment lost 5 bases and the V segment lost 4 bases, leaving 6 bases of the junction unmatched. The CDR3 is CASSPRDRVHEQYF. In nucleotides, the CDR3 is TGCGCCAGCAGCCCCCGGGACAGGGTCCACGAGCAGTACTTC.

This clonotype has just a few counts. The chain has TRBV7-8 and TRBJ2-7; D perhaps matches TRBD1 (5 bases). Trimming took off 4 bases at V and 2 bases at J, with 15 bases between the two ends. Germline assignment: CDR1 SGHVS and CDR2 FQNEAQ. CDR3 length equals 15 residues. Here the CDR3 reads CASSYLRQSAYEQYF. The CDR3 nucleotides read TGTGCCAGCAGCTACTTGCGACAGTCCGCCTACGAGCAGTACTTC.

The sample holds many counts of this clonotype. This chain joins TRBV28 and TRBJ2-7; 10 bases are shared with TRBD2. This CDR3 contains 14 residues. The V segment lost 8 bases and the J segment 2 bases; nucleotides outside the gene matches: 6. Germline values: CDR1 MDHEN, CDR2 SYDVKM. The CDR3 sequence: CASLTSGYPYEQYF. CDR3 in DNA: TGTGCCAGCCTGACTAGCGGGTACCCCTACGAGCAGTACTTC.

The gene calls are TRBV7-9 and TRBJ2-5, with D uncertain. From germline, CDR1 is SEHNR and CDR2 FQNEAQ (reference sequence). The CDR3 covers 17 residues. V was shortened by 4 bases and J by 5 bases, with 23 bases between the two germline ends. The CDR3 here is CASSSFLQREFLETQYF. In DNA form, the CDR3 reads TGTGCCAGCAGCTCATTCTTGCAGCGAGAATTCCTCGAGACCCAGTACTTC.

The chain couples TRBV6-1 to TRBJ2-7, with 9 bases fitting TRBD1. This CDR3 comprises 15 residues. Trimming at V came to 5 bases and at J to 3 bases, leaving 8 bases not matched to a gene. Germline CDR1 MNHNS, CDR2 SASEGT. CDR3 DNA sequence: TGTGCCAGCAGTATCCGGGACAGGGCGGTCTACGAGCAGTACTTC. This encodes CASSIRDRAVYEQYF.

This clonotype was seen a handful of times. This rearrangement joins TRBV20-1 to TRBJ1-1, with D perhaps TRBD1 (6 bases). The CDR3 spans 12 residues. Trimming took off 3 bases at V and 6 bases at J, with 11 bases between the two ends. Germline-derived CDR1 and CDR2 are DFQATT and SNEGSKA (reference sequence). CDR3 bases: TGCAGTGCTAGGGGGGGCGCGGCTGAAGCTTTCTTT. Its protein is CSARGGAAEAFF.

This clonotype was detected ten times or more. This chain links TRBV11-2 with TRBJ2-1; TRBD2 agrees at 10 bases. The ends lost 5 bases at V and 5 bases at J; junction bases unmatched: 12. The germline CDR1 and CDR2 sequences are SGHAT and FQNNGV. The CDR3 contains 17 residues. CDR3 coding DNA: TGTGCCAGCAGCCTGACACTGGGACTAGCGAAGAACAATGAGCAGTTCTTC. Its protein is CASSLTLGLAKNNEQFF. The full variable domain, with the rest looked up from reference TRBV11-2 and TRBJ2-1, is EAGVAQSPRYKIIEKRQSVAFWCNPISGHATLYWYQQILGQGPKLLIQFQNNGVVDDSQLPKDRFSAERLKGVDSTLKIQPAKLEDSAVYLCASSLTLGLAKNNEQFFGPGTRLTVL.

This clonotype has at least ten counts. V and J are TRBV2 and TRBJ1-2; 7 nucleotides line up with TRBD1. Per the germline V gene, CDR1 is SNHLY and CDR2 is FYNNEI. CDR3 length equals 17 residues. V lost 0 bases and J lost 6; bases outside the gene matches: 13. The CDR3 loop reads CASSEARDSRYKNGYTF. DNA for the CDR3: TGTGCCAGCAGTGAAGCCCGGGACAGCCGATACAAGAATGGCTACACCTTC.

This clonotype was picked up a small number of times. The CDR3 reads CASSPSPNEQFF. Here the CDR3 DNA reads TGCGCCAGCAGCCCCTCCCCCAATGAGCAGTTCTTC. The chain employs TRBV4-3 and TRBJ2-1, with unresolved D. This CDR3 comprises 12 residues. Between the trimmed V and J ends, which lost 4 bases and 6 bases, there was a span of 7 bases. The germline CDR1 and CDR2 sequences are LGHNA and YSLEER.

This clonotype has ten or more counts. The chain is built from TRBV24-1 and TRBJ1-4; TRBD1 matches 10 bases. From germline, CDR1 is KGHDR and CDR2 SFDVKD. V dropped 3 bases and J dropped 6; count of bases not matched to a gene: 6. The CDR3 is 16 amino acids. The CDR3 DNA is TGTGCCACCAGTGATCCCCCGGGGACAGGGGATGAAAAACTGTTTTTT. Its protein product is CATSDPPGTGDEKLFF.

In this sample, this clonotype turned up many times. The gene calls are TRBV7-8 and TRBJ2-7; 7 nucleotides agree with TRBD1. CDR3 length equals 15 residues. Trimming cost V 3 bases and J 4 bases; bases outside gene matches: 9. Germline CDR1 reads SGHVS; CDR2 reads FQNEAQ. DNA of the CDR3: TGTGCCAGCAGCTTTTATACAGGGGCCGGGTACGAGCAGTACTTC. It encodes CASSFYTGAGYEQYF.

This clonotype was detected only a few times. The chain carries TRBV27 and TRBJ2-7, with a weak D call TRBD2 (6 bases). The germline V and J ends were trimmed by 5 bases and 5 bases, with 16 bases remaining between them. The CDR3 consists of 14 residues. Germline V gene data show CDR1 as MNHEY and CDR2 as SMNVEV (reference sequence). DNA of the CDR3: TGTGCCAGCAGTCGGCGACTAGTTGGTGACGAGCAGTACTTC. Translating it yields CASSRRLVGDEQYF.

This clonotype appeared a few times. The chain combines TRBV13 with TRBJ2-2; no definite D call. Germline V gene lookup returns CDR1 PRHDT and CDR2 FYEKMQ (reference sequence). CDR3 length: 13 amino acids. The ends were cut back, 7 bases at V and 5 bases at J, with 11 bases in the middle. CDR3 protein: CASTYSRTGELFF. CDR3 DNA sequence: TGTGCCAGCACCTATAGCAGAACCGGGGAGCTGTTTTTT.

The table lists this clonotype with many counts. CDR3 in amino acids: CASSEAPAGGTRDTQYF. CDR3 in DNA: TGTGCCAGCAGTGAAGCGCCAGCGGGAGGCACCAGGGATACGCAGTATTTT. The rearrangement uses TRBV6-1 and TRBJ2-3, with TRBD2 identical over 9 bases. CDR1 is MNHNS and CDR2 is SASEGT in the germline V gene. Trimming took 0 bases from V and 6 from J; bases not matched to a gene: 10. This CDR3 is built from 17 residues.

The chain uses TRBV4-2 and TRBJ2-7, with D possibly matching TRBD2 (6 bases). V dropped 1 base and J dropped 0 bases, with 13 bases sitting between them. CDR3 size: 16 residues. Germline assignment: CDR1 LGHNA and CDR2 YNFKEQ. CDR3 in amino acids: CASSQGVADPSYEQYF. CDR3 DNA sequence: TGTGCCAGCAGCCAAGGGGTAGCGGATCCCTCCTACGAGCAGTACTTC.

This clonotype has only a few counts. Written as DNA, the CDR3 is TGTGCCACCAGTCTAGCGGGAGGGCCGAATGAGCAGTTCTTC. Its protein is CATSLAGGPNEQFF. The V and J genes are TRBV15 and TRBJ2-1; 12 bases align to TRBD2. CDR1 and CDR2 (germline): LNHNV, YYDKDF (reference sequence). Trimming at V came to 6 bases and at J to 7 bases, leaving 4 bases not matched to a gene. This CDR3 region has 14 residues.

The genes are TRBV27 and TRBJ1-2; 7 bases match TRBD1. Looked up from germline, CDR1 is MNHEY and CDR2 is SMNVEV (reference sequence). Losses at the gene ends were 6 bases for V and 6 bases for J; bases not matched to a gene: 10. This CDR3 is built from 14 residues. The CDR3 nucleotides are TGTGCCAGCAGACGAAAGGGGGCGCGTAATGGCTACACCTTC. It specifies CASRRKGARNGYTF.

This clonotype has only a few counts. The chain employs TRBV6-1 and TRBJ2-1; 11 bases align to TRBD2. Germline V lookup: CDR1 MNHNS, CDR2 SASEGT. With V trimmed by 5 bases and J by 13 bases, 7 bases remained unmatched. The CDR3 length is 13 residues. CDR3 in amino acids: CASSLLAGEVQFF. The CDR3 bases are TGTGCCAGCAGTCTACTAGCGGGAGAAGTCCAGTTCTTC.

At least ten counts were recorded for this clonotype. The chain links TRBV20-1 to TRBJ2-7; D may correspond to TRBD1 or TRBD2 (6 bases each). Deletions cut 0 bases from V and 3 bases from J, with 18 bases between. The CDR3 extends over 16 amino acids. Germline assignment: CDR1 DFQATT and CDR2 SNEGSKA (reference sequence). Here the CDR3 reads CSARDLRDGGLYEQYF. The CDR3 region has the DNA TGCAGTGCTAGAGATCTGAGGGACGGGGGCCTCTACGAGCAGTACTTC.

In this sample, this clonotype turned up many times. The rearrangement links TRBV13 to TRBJ2-3; 10 bases line up with TRBD2. This CDR3 comprises 15 residues. Per the germline V gene, CDR1 is PRHDT and CDR2 is FYEKMQ (reference sequence). J lost 7 bases, V lost 1 base, and 5 bases had no gene match. The CDR3: CASSLVASGRHTQYF. CDR3 in DNA: TGTGCCAGCAGCTTAGTGGCTAGCGGGAGACATACGCAGTATTTT.